Sequencing of this T cell receptor beta chain was carried out in a study of shared clonotypes between healthy human individuals. Study summary: Those who served as donors were a couple of women and three men between the ages of 18 and 49.

The length of the CDR3 is 16 residues. The germline V gene encodes CDR1 KGHSH and CDR2 LQKENI. The V end was cut by 4 bases, the J end by 0 bases, with 13 bases between. As to this clone: Its antigen is not identified.

Sorted-subset replicate PCRs used 200 ng of genomic DNA. This amount corresponded to 33,000 or so T cell genomes. Generated by immunoSEQ multiplex PCR, the TCRdb table keeps only in-frame clones and is missing some. The sample yields just over 95,000 clones, roughly 69% seen once. General observations from the study: Several donors showed sharing of approximately 5% of naive CD4 clonotypes.

Sequencing was carried out using memory CD8+ T cells sorted from blood. Sample subset: CD45RO+ cells pooled with CCR7-negative TemRA cells. This clonotype was obtained from a man aged 25 to 40 in good health. The genes are TRBV18 and TRBJ1-3; weak D call: TRBD1 (6 bases). CDR3 region: CASSHGTPSSGNTIYF. CDR3 nucleotide sequence: TGTGCCAGCTCACATGGGACACCAAGCTCTGGAAACACCATATATTTT. The full variable domain, completed using reference TRBV18 and TRBJ1-3, is NAGVMQNPRHLVRRRGQEARLRCSPMKGHSHVYWYRQLPEEGLKFMVYLQKENIIDESGMPKERFSAEFPKEGPSILRIQQVVRGDSAAYFCASSHGTPSSGNTIYFGEGSWLTVV.